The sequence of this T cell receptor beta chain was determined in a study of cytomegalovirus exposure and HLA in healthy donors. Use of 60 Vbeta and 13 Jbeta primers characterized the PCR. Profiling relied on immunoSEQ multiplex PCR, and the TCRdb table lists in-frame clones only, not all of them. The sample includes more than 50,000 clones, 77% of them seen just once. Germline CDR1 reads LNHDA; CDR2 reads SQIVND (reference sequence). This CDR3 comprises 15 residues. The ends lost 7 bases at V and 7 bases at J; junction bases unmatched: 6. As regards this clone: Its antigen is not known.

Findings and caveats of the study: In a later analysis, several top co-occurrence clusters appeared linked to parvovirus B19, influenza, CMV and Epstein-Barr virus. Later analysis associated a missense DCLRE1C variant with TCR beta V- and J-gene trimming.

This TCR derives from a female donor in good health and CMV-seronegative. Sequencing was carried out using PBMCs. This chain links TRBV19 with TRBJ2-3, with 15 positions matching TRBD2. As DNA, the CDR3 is TGTGCCAGTACAGGCGGACTAGCGGGGGGGTATACGCAGTATTTT. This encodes CASTGGLAGGYTQYF.